Sequencing of this T cell receptor beta chain was carried out in a study of blood T cell repertoires in COVID-19 (TCRdb year 2020). In the study overall: Samples covering the acute and convalescent phases of COVID-19 were provided by collaborators in the United States, Italy and Spain. The prospective study material was composed of cDNA or gDNA derived from T cells, B-cell-depleted T cells, or PBMCs. The dataset comprised deeply sampled blood TCRbeta repertoires from subjects exposed to, actively infected with, or recovered from COVID-19. The repertoires were released in a freely available public database intended as a resource for research on the immune response to SARS-CoV-2. The samples were drawn from the first 160 participants of the ongoing ImmuneRACE study and from 1,254 subjects provided by 6 global collaborators. Nearly every sample came with metadata listing a de-identified subject ID, COVID-19 status, age in years and sex. Where available, HLA class I and class II types were taken from metadata supplied by the sample provider and were not determined by assay-based typing.

TCRbeta CDR3 regions were amplified from genomic DNA by means of the immunoSEQ Assay, a bias-controlled multiplex PCR. Per the source publication's procedure: Within the assay, amplification of reference gene primers was used to estimate how many nucleated cells each sample contained. To quantify the absolute abundance of each unique TCRbeta CDR3 rearrangement, sequence reads were collapsed and filtered. For each sample, productive Simpson clonality was calculated as the square root of Simpson's diversity index over productive rearrangements. TCRdb took this table from immuneACCESS and kept in-frame rearrangements with V and J called. Such tables lack part of the clones; where checked against another copy, unresolved V genes explain under half of the gap, and the rest is unexplained. The DNA was the basis for D and trimming; V, J and clone size are from that table. Present in this sample are fewer than 150,000 clones, 88% of which were seen just once. Of the sample, 8% to 11% falls within the top ten clones.

Whole blood was collected in K2EDTA tubes by collaborating institutions according to the institutions' own protocols. For TCRbeta analysis, collaborator samples were shipped as frozen whole blood, as isolated PBMCs, or as DNA extracted from either sample type. Its CDR3 holds 16 amino acids, cysteine through phenylalanine. CDR3 DNA only is kept here, 48 bases in frame from base 1. Reading the germline V gene gives CDR1 SGHTA and CDR2 FQGTGA. V loses 2 bases, J loses 0 bases, and the germline ends lie 12 bases apart. Remarks on this clone: It lacks a known antigen. Per-nucleotide qualities are absent, and no much larger clonotype sits a single base away.

What the authors observed across the whole study: Clinical and demographic metadata were provided uncurated, with the amount varying by source and participant.

The clonotype was recovered from a man aged 45-60 years with active or convalescent COVID-19. Sequencing was done on a sample of peripheral blood. The receptor chain draws on TRBV7-3 and TRBJ2-3; 6 matching bases give a weak D call of TRBD2. The CDR3 reads CASSLGGLASTDTQYF. The sequenced DNA: TGTGCCAGCAGCTTAGGAGGGCTGGCTAGCACAGATACGCAGTATTTT.